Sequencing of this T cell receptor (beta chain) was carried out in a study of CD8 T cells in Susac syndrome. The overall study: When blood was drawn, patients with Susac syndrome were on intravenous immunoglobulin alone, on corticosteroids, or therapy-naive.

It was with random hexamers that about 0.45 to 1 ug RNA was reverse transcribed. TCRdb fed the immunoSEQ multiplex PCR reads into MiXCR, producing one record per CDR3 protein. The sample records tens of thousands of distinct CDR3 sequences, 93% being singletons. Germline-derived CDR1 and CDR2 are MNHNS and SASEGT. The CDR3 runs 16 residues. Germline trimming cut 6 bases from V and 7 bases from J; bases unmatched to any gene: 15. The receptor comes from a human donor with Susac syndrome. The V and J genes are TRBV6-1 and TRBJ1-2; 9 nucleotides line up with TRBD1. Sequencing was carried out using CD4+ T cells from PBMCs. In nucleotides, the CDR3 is TGTGCCAGCAGGGCCCTGCACAGGGGGCAGAGGTTTGGCTACACCTTC. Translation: CASRALHRGQRFGYTF.